This T cell receptor (beta chain) stems from a study of OX40 agonist ivuxolimab in advanced cancers. Germline-derived CDR1 and CDR2 are SGHTA and FQGNSA. V gave up 4 bases and J gave up 3 bases, with 9 bases separating them. CDR3 size: 13 residues. Study-level findings and limits: The antigen specificity of the peripheral T cells (those that were expanded) was not determined. CD4+ and CD8+ blood T cells expanded clonally by week 6 at 0.1 to 3.0 mg/kg.

Sequenced by immunoSEQ multiplex PCR; TCRdb stores in-frame clones only, minus some. The repertoire holds roughly 77,000 clones, with approximately 80% as singletons. Blood specimens came from baseline, cycle 4 day 1, and cycle 7 day 1. Remarks on this clone: Its target is not known.

Specimen: CD4+ or CD8+ T cells sorted from blood, collected in a trial of the OX40 agonist ivuxolimab. The sequence was collected from an adult with an advanced solid tumor such as melanoma, head and neck, liver or kidney cancer. The chain uses TRBV7-2 and TRBJ1-1, with a tentative D call TRBD1 (5 bases). In DNA, the CDR3 is TGTGCCAGCAGCTCGGGACCGGACACTGAAGCTTTCTTT. Its protein product is CASSSGPDTEAFF.